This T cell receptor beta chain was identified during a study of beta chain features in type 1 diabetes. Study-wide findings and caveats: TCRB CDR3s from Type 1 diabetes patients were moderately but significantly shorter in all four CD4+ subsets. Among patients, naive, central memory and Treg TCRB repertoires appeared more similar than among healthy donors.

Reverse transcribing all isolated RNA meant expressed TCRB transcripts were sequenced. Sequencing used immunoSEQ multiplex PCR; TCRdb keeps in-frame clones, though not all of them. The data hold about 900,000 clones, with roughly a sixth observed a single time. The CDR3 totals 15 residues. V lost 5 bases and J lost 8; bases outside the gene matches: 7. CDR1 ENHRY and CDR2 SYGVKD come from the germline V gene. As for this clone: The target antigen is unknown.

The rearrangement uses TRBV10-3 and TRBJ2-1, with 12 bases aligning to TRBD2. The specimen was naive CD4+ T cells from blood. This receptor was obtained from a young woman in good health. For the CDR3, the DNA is TGTGCCATCAGTCCGACTAGCGGGAGTCTGCATGAGCAGTTCTTC. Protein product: CAISPTSGSLHEQFF.